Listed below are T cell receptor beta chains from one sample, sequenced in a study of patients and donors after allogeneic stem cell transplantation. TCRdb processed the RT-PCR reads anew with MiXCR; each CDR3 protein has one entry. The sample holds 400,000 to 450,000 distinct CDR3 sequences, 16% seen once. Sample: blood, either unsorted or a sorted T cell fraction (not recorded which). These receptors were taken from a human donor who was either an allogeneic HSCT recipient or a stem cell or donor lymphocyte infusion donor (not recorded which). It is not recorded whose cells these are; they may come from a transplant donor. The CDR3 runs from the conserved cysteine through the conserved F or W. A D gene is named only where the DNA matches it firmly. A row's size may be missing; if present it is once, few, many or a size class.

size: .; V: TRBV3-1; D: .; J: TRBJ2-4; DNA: TGTGCCAGCAGCCATCCCGGGGTTGGGGGCGGTCAGTACTTC; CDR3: CASSHPGVGGGQYF
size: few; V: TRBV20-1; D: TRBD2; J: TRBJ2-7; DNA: TGCAGTGCTACTAGCGGGGGGGCGAGCTCCTACGAGCAGTACTTC; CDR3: CSATSGGASSYEQYF
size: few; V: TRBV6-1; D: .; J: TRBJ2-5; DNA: TGTGCCAGTTTTCCAACCCCTATCCCTTGGGAGACCCAGTACTTC; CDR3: CASFPTPIPWETQYF
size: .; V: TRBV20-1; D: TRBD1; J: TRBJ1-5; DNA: TGCAGTGCTAGAGAGACAGGGGGGATCGGTCAGCCCCAGCATTTT; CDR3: CSARETGGIGQPQHF
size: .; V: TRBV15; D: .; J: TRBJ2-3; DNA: TGTGCCACCAGCAGGGAGGACAGCACAGATACGCAGTATTTT; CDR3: CATSREDSTDTQYF
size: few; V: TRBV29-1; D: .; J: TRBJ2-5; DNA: TGCAGCGTTGTGGGGAAAGAGACCCAGTACTTC; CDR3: CSVVGKETQYF
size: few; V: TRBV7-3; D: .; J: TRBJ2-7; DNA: TGTGCCAGCAGCTTAACGGGACTTTACGAGCAGTACTTC; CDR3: CASSLTGLYEQYF
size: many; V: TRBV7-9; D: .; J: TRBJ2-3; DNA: TGTGCCAGCAGCTTAAAAGCGGAGTCGCGCACAGATACGCAGTATTTT; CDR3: CASSLKAESRTDTQYF
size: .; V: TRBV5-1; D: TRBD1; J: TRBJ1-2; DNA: TGCGCCAGCAGCGGGGGACAGGCCGGCTACACCTTC; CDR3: CASSGGQAGYTF
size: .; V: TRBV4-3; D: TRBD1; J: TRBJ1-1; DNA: TGCGCCAGCAGCCAGGTCAGGGGGCGCACTGAAGCTTTCTTT; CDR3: CASSQVRGRTEAFF
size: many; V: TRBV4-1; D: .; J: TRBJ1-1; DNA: TGCGCCAGCAGCCAAGATTTTTGGCAGCTTGATTTGAACACTGAAGCTTTCTTT; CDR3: CASSQDFWQLDLNTEAFF
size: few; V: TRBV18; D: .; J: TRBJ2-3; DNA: TGTGCCAGCTCACCAAAACCGAGCACAGATACGCAGTATTTT; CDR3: CASSPKPSTDTQYF
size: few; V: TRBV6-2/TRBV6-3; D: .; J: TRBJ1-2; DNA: TGTGCCAGCAGTTTCGGGACATCTAACTATGGCTACACCTTC; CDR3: CASSFGTSNYGYTF
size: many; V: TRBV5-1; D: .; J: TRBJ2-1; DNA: TGCGCCAGCAGCTTGGGTCCGAACAATGAGCAGTTCTTC; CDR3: CASSLGPNNEQFF
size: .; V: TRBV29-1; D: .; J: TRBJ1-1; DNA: TGCAGCGTGGCCGGCGGCAGGAGGGACACTGAAGCTTTCTTT; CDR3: CSVAGGRRDTEAFF
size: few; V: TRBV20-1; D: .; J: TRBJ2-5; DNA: TGCAGTGCTAGAGATAAGGGCAGGCCCTTCCAAGAGACCCAGTACTTC; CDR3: CSARDKGRPFQETQYF
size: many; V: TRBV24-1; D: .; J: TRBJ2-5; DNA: TGTGCCACCAGTGACCCCAACAGGGAAGAGACCCAGTACTTC; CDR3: CATSDPNREETQYF
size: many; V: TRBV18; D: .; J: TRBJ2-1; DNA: TGTGCCAGCTCACGAGGGGGATACAATGAGCAGTTCTTC; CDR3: CASSRGGYNEQFF
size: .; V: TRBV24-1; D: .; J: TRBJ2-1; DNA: TGTGCCACCAGTGTGGGTAGCTCCTACAATGAGCAGTTCTTC; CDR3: CATSVGSSYNEQFF
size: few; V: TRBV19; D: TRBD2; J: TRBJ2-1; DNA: TGTGCCAGTAGTATAGGCCCCGGGACTAGCAATGAGCAGTTCTTC; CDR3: CASSIGPGTSNEQFF
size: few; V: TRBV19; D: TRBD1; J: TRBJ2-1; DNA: TGTGCCAGTAGTATAGCGCGGACAGGGACGAATGAGCAGTTCTTC; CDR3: CASSIARTGTNEQFF
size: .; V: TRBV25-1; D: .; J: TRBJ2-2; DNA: TGTGCCAGCAGCCCCAACAGGGTCGGTTACACCGGGGAGCTGTTTTTT; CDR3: CASSPNRVGYTGELFF
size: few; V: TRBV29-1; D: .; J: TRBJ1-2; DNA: TGCAGCGTTGACAATGGCTACACCTTC; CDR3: CSVDNGYTF
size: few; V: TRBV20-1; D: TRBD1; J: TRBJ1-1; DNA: TGCAGTGCTACTAACAGGGGGAGGGACCCTGAAGCTTTCTTT; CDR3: CSATNRGRDPEAFF
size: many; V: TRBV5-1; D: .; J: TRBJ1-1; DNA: TGCGCCAGCAGCCCCGTAGCTTTGAACACTGAAGCTTTCTTT; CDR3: CASSPVALNTEAFF
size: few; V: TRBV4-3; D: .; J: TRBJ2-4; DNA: TGCGCCAGCAGCCAAGATCTTCAGAAACTAGCCAAAAACATTCAGTACTTC; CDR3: CASSQDLQKLAKNIQYF
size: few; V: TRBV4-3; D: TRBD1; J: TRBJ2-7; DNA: TGCGCCAGCAGCGATGGGACAGGGGGCCTCTACGAGCAGTACTTC; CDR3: CASSDGTGGLYEQYF
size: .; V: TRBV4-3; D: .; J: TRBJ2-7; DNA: TGCGCCAGCAGCCAAACCGTGGGAGTTAACGAGCAGTACTTC; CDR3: CASSQTVGVNEQYF
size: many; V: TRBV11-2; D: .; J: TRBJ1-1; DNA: TGCGCCAGCAGCTTGGAAGGCAGGGCCAACACTGAAGCTTTCTTT; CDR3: CASSLEGRANTEAFF
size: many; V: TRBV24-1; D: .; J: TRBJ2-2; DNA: TGTGCCACCAGTGACTACAGCGGCTCCGGGGAGCTGTTTTTT; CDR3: CATSDYSGSGELFF
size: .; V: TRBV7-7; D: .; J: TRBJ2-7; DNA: TGTGCCAGCAGCCCCGTCGGTCCTTCCTACGAGCAGTACTTC; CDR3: CASSPVGPSYEQYF
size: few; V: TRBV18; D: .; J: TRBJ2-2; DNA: TGTGCCAGCTCACCACGGACGGGGGGCAATTTGGGAACCGGGGAGCTGTTTTTT; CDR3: CASSPRTGGNLGTGELFF
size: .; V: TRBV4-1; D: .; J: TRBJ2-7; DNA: TGCGCCAGCAGCCAAGCCCCTAGCGTTGAATACGAGCAGTACTTC; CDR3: CASSQAPSVEYEQYF
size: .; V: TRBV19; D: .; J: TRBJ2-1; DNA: TGTGCCAGTAGTATATCCAGGGGTGCCTACAATGAGCAGTTCTTC; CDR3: CASSISRGAYNEQFF
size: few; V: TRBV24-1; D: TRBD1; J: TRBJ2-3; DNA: TGTGCCACCAGTGAGGACAGGATGTCCACAGATACGCAGTATTTT; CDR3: CATSEDRMSTDTQYF
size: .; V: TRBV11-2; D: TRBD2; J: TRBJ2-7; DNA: TGTGCCAGCAGCTTGGTGGGGCTCCCGGGACTAGCGGGAGAGTCCTACGAGCAGTACTTC; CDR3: CASSLVGLPGLAGESYEQYF
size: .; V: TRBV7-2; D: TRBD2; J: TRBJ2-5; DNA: TGTGCCAGCAGCCCTCACTTGACTAGCGGGGGGTGGGAGACCCAGTACTTC; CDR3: CASSPHLTSGGWETQYF
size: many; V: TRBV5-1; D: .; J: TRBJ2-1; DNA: TGCGCCAGCAACACAGGACTGGACTACAATGAGCAGTTCTTC; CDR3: CASNTGLDYNEQFF
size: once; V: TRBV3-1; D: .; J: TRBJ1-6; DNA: TGTGCCAGCAGCCGCCTTAATTCACCCCTCCACTTT; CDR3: CASSRLNSPLHF
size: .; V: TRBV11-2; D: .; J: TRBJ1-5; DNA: TGTGCCAGCAGCTTGAGGGCAGGGTCGCATCAGCCCCAGCATTTT; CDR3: CASSLRAGSHQPQHF